This is a list of T cell receptor beta chains from one sample in a study of T cell changes during pregnancy in multiple sclerosis. Measured with immunoSEQ multiplex PCR; TCRdb has only the in-frame clones, and not every one. The data contain about 44,000 clones, about 96% of them seen just once; the ten biggest clones take up 0.89%. The sequenced sample was peripheral blood, obtained in the second trimester of pregnancy. These receptors all come from a female donor with multiple sclerosis, enrolled in a pregnancy study. The CDR3 runs from the conserved cysteine through the conserved F or W. The D gene is left open where the match is weak. Size is stated for part of the rows, as once, few or many counts, or as a class when the clone is expanded.

D,size,V,J,CDR3,DNA
-,-,TRBV11-2,TRBJ2-1,CASSLEVGVGSNEQFF,TGTGCCAGCAGCTTAGAGGTGGGAGTAGGGAGCAATGAGCAGTTCTTC
TRBD1,-,TRBV28,TRBJ2-1,CASSLRTGTGQTGQFF,TGTGCCAGCAGTTTACGGACCGGGACAGGCCAAACGGGGCAGTTCTTC
-,-,TRBV6-1,TRBJ2-7,CASSELRAGEQYF,TGTGCCAGCAGTGAACTCAGGGCGGGGGAGCAGTACTTC
TRBD2,-,TRBV30,TRBJ2-7,CAWSVLPGGPSYEQYF,TGTGCCTGGAGTGTACTCCCGGGAGGGCCGTCCTACGAGCAGTACTTC
-,-,TRBV28,TRBJ2-7,CASSINYEQYF,TGTGCCAGCAGTATTAATTACGAGCAGTACTTC
-,-,TRBV7-9,TRBJ2-2,CASSLWAESNTGELFF,TGTGCCAGCAGCTTATGGGCAGAAAGCAACACCGGGGAGCTGTTTTTT
-,-,TRBV28,TRBJ1-5,CASSPLQLDSNQPQHF,TGTGCCAGCAGTCCCCTACAGCTGGATAGCAATCAGCCCCAGCATTTT
-,once,TRBV2,TRBJ1-2,CASLLGGYGYTF,TGTGCCAGCTTGCTGGGGGGGTATGGCTACACCTTC
TRBD1,-,TRBV27,TRBJ1-2,CASSFTGVGGYTF,TGTGCCAGCAGCTTTACAGGGGTGGGTGGCTACACCTTC
TRBD2,-,TRBV5-4,TRBJ2-3,CASSPGRGGFDTQYF,TGTGCCAGCAGCCCTGGGCGGGGGGGTTTTGATACGCAGTATTTT
-,-,TRBV5-1,TRBJ1-5,CASSLGSGQDGGSNQPQHF,TGCGCCAGCAGCTTGGGGAGTGGGCAGGATGGGGGGAGCAATCAGCCCCAGCATTTT
TRBD2,-,TRBV7-9,TRBJ2-1,CASSPPPGTSGHWNEQFF,TGTGCCAGCAGCCCTCCGCCCGGGACTAGCGGGCATTGGAATGAGCAGTTCTTC
-,-,TRBV2,TRBJ2-5,CASSWRRTDQETQYF,TGTGCCAGTTCGTGGAGGAGGACGGACCAAGAGACCCAGTACTTC
-,-,TRBV28,TRBJ2-7,CASSFGGAGWDSYEQYF,TGTGCCAGCAGTTTCGGGGGTGCGGGTTGGGACTCCTACGAGCAGTACTTC
-,-,TRBV5-1,TRBJ2-5,CASSLIPAGRETQYF,TGCGCCAGCAGCTTGATTCCAGCGGGTAGAGAGACCCAGTACTTC
-,-,TRBV9,TRBJ1-1,CASSVQGGTEAFF,TGTGCCAGCAGCGTACAGGGAGGGACTGAAGCTTTCTTT